This T cell receptor beta chain was identified in a study of cytotoxic CD8 clonotypes in ibrutinib-treated CLL. Study-wide background: Treatment had run for a median about 12 months, range 6 to 36, when response samples were taken. Notes on the study in general: Ibrutinib response saw clonality rise, and progression saw it return toward baseline.

This clone appeared a few times. No antigen is known for it. The protocol was immunoSEQ multiplex PCR, while the TCRdb copy is restricted to in-frame clones and leaves out a portion. The sample carries just over 200,000 clones, 79% recorded once. Between the trimmed V and J ends, which lost 3 bases and 8 bases, there was a span of 10 bases. This CDR3 spans 12 amino acids. Per the germline V gene, CDR1 is SGHDN and CDR2 is FVKESK. The material was PBMCs, obtained after 12 months of ibrutinib treatment. V usage is TRBV14 and J usage is TRBJ1-2; no definite D call. This TCR was sampled from a human donor with chronic lymphocytic leukemia. The CDR3 is CASSHGYWGYTF. The CDR3 DNA reads as TGTGCCAGCAGCCATGGCTACTGGGGCTACACCTTC. Filled out from reference TRBV14 and TRBJ1-2, the complete variable domain reads EAGVTQFPSHSVIEKGQTVTLRCDPISGHDNLYWYRRVMGKEIKFLLHFVKESKQDESGMPNNRFLAERTGGTYSTLKVQPAELEDSGVYFCASSHGYWGYTFGSGTRLTVV.